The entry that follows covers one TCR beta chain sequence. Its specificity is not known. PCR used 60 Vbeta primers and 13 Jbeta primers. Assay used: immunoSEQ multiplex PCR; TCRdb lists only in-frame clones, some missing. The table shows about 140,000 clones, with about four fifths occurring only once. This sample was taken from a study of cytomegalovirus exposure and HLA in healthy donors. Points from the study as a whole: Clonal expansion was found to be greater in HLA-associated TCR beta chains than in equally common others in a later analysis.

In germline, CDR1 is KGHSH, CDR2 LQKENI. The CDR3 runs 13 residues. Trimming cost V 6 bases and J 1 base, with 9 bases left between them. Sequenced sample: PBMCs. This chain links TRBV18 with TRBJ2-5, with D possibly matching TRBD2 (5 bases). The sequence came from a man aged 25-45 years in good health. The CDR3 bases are TGTGCCAGCTCCTCCGGGATCCAAGAGACCCAGTACTTC. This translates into CASSSGIQETQYF.